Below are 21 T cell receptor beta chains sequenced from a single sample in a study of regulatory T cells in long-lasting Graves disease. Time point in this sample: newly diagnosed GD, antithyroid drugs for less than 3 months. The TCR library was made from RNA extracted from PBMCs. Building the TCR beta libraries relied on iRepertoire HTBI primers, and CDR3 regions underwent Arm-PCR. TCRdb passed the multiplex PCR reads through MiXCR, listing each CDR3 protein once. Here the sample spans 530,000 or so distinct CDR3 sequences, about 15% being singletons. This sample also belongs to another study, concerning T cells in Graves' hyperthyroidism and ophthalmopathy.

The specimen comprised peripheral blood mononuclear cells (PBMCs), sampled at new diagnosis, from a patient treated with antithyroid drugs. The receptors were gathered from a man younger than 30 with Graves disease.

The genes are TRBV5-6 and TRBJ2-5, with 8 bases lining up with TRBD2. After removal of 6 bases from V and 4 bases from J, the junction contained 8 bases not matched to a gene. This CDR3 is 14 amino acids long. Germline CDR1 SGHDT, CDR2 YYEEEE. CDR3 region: CASILSGMGETQYF. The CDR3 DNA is TGTGCCAGCATCCTTAGCGGGATGGGAGAGACCCAGTACTTC.

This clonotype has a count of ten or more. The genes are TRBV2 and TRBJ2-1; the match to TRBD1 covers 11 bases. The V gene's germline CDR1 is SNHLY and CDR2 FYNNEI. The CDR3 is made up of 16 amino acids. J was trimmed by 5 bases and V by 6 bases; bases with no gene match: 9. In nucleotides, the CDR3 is TGTGCCAGCAGGGGGCTAGGACAGGGGGCCCACAATGAGCAGTTCTTC. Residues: CASRGLGQGAHNEQFF.

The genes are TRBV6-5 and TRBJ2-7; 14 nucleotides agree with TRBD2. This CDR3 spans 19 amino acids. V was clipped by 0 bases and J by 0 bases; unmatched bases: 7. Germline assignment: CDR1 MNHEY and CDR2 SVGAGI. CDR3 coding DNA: TGTGCCAGCAGTTACTCTTACAGGGGGACTAGCGGGGGCTCCTACGAGCAGTACTTC. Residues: CASSYSYRGTSGGSYEQYF.

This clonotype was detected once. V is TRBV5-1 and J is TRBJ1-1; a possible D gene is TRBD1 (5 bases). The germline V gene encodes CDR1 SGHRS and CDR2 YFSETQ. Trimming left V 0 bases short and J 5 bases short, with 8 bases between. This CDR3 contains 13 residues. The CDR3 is CASSLGWGTEAFF. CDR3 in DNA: TGCGCCAGCAGCTTGGGCTGGGGGACTGAAGCTTTCTTT.

The CDR3 here is CSPRLAEIRGPYNEQFF. The CDR3 nucleotides are TGCAGCCCCCGGCTAGCGGAGATCAGGGGCCCATACAATGAGCAGTTCTTC. The chain couples TRBV20-1 to TRBJ2-1; TRBD2 might be the D (7 bases). There are 17 residues in the CDR3. Germline CDR1 is DFQATT and CDR2 is SNEGSKA (reference sequence).

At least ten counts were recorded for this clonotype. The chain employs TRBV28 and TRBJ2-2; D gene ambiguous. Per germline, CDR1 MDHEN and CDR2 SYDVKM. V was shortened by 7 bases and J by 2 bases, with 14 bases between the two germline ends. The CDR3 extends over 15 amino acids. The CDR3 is CASTGQQRNTGELFF. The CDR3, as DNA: TGTGCCAGCACTGGGCAGCAGCGCAACACCGGGGAGCTGTTTTTT.

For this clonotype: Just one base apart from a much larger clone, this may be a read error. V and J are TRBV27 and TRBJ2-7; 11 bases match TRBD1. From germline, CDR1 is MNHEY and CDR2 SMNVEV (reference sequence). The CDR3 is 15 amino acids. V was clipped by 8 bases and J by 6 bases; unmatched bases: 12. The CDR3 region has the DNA TGTGCCAGCGGTCAGCGGACAGGGGGCGTTGGCGAGCAGTACTTC. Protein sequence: CASGQRTGGVGEQYF.

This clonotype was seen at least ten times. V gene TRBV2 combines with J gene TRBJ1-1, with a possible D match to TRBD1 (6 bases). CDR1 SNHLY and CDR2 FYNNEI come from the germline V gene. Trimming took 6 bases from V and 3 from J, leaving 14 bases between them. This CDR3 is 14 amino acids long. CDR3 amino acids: CASSPTQGYTEAFF. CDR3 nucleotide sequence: TGTGCCAGCAGCCCAACACAGGGTTACACTGAAGCTTTCTTT.

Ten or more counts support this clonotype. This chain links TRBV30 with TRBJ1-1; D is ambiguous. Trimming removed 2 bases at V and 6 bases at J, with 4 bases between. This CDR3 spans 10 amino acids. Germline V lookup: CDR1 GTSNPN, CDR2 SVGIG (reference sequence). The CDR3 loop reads CAWSTSEAFF. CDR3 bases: TGTGCCTGGAGTACCTCTGAAGCTTTCTTT. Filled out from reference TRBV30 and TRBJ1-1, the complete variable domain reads SQTIHQWPATLVQPVGSPLSLECTVEGTSNPNLYWYRQAAGRGLQLLFYSVGIGQISSEVPQNLSASRPQDRQFILSSKKLLLSDSGFYLCAWSTSEAFFGQGTRLTVV.

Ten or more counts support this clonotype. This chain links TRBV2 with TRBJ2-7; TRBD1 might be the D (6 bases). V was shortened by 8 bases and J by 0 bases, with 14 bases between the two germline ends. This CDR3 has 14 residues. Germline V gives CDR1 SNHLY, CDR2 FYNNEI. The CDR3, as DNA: TGTGCCAGCCACAGACAGGCACTCTCCTACGAGCAGTACTTC. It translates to CASHRQALSYEQYF.

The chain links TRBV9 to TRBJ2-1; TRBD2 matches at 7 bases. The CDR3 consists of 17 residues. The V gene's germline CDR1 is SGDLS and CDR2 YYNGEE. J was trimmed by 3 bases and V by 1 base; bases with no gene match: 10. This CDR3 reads CASSVSLAANHYNEQFF. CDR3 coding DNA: TGTGCCAGCAGCGTAAGCCTAGCGGCGAATCACTACAATGAGCAGTTCTTC. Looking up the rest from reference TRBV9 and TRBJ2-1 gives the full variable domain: DSGVTQTPKHLITATGQRVTLRCSPRSGDLSVYWYQQSLDQGLQFLIQYYNGEERAKGNILERFSAQQFPDLHSELNLSSLELGDSALYFCASSVSLAANHYNEQFFGPGTRLTVL.

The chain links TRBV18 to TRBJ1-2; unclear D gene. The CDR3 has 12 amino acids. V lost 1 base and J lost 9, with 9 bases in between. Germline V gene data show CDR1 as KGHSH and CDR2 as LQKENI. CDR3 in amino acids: CASSPQTDSYTF. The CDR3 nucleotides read TGTGCCAGCTCACCACAGACGGATAGCTACACCTTC.

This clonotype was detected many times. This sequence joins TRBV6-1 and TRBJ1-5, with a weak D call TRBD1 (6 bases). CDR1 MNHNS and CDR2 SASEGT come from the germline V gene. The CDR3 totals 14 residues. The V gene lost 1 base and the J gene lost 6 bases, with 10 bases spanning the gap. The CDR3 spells CASSEEGGSQPQHF. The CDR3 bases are TGTGCCAGCAGTGAAGAAGGGGGGAGTCAGCCCCAGCATTTT.

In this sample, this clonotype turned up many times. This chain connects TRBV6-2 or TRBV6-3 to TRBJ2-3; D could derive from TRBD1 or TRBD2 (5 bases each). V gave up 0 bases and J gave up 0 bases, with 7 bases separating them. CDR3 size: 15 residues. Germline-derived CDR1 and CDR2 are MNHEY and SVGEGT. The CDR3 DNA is TGTGCCAGCAGTTACTCTGGGGGTAGCACAGATACGCAGTATTTT. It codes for CASSYSGGSTDTQYF.

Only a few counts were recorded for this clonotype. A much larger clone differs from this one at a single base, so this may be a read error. As DNA, the CDR3 is TGTGCCAGCAGCTCACTAGCGGGAGGAGTCTACGAGCAGTTCTTC. Amino acid sequence: CASSSLAGGVYEQFF. The chain links TRBV11-2 to TRBJ2-1, with TRBD2 matching over 12 bases. Germline V CDR1 and CDR2: SGHAT, FQNNGV. The trim removed 4 bases at V and 10 bases at J, leaving 8 bases unmatched. This CDR3 has 15 amino acids.

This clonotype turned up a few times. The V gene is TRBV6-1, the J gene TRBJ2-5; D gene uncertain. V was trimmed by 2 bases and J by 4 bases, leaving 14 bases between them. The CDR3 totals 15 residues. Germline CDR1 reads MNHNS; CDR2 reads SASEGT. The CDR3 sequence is CASSEPSATVETQYF. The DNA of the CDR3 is TGTGCCAGCAGTGAACCGAGCGCGACCGTAGAGACCCAGTACTTC.

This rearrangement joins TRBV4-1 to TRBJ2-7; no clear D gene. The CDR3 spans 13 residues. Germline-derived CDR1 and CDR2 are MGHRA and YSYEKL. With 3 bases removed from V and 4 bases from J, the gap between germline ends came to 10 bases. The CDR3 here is CASSQRDGYEQYF. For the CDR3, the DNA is TGCGCCAGCAGCCAGAGAGACGGGTACGAGCAGTACTTC.

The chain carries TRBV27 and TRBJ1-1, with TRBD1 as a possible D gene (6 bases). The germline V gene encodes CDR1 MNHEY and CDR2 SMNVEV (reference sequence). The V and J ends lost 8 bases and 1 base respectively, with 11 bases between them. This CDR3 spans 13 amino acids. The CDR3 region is CASFKGGNTEAFF. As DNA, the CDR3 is TGTGCCAGCTTCAAGGGGGGGAACACTGAAGCTTTCTTT.

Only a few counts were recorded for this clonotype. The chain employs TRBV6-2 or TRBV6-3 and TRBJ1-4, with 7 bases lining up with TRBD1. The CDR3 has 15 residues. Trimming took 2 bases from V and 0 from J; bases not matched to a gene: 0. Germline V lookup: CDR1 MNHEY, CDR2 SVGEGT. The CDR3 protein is CASSYGTATNEKLFF. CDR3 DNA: TGTGCCAGCAGTTACGGGACAGCAACTAATGAAAAACTGTTTTTT.

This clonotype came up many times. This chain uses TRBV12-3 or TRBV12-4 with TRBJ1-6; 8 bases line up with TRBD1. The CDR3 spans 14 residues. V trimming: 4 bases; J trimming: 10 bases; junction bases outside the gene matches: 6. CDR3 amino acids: CASSYTGGASPLHF. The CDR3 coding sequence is TGTGCCAGCAGTTATACAGGGGGAGCCTCACCCCTCCACTTT.

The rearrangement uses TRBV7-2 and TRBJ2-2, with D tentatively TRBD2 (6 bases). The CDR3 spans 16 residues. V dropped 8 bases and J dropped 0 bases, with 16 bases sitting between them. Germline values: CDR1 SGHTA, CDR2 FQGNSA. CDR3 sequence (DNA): TGTGCCAGCCAGGAGGGTCGGGAACCGAACACCGGGGAGCTGTTTTTT. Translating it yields CASQEGREPNTGELFF.